This T cell receptor (beta chain) was captured in a study of blood T cell repertoires in COVID-19. Study at large: There were acute and convalescent COVID-19 samples, and they came from the United States, Italy and Spain. PBMCs, B-cell-depleted T cells, or T cells were the source of the cDNA or gDNA that made up the material.

Original processing methods: Estimation of nucleated cell counts relied on the amplification of reference gene primers. Only in-frame clones appear in the TCRdb table, and some are missing; sequencing was by immunoSEQ multiplex PCR. V and J calls and clone size come straight from that table; D and trimming were deduced from the DNA. The sample holds approximately 88,000 clones; roughly 76% are singletons and the top ten take approximately 19%. Germline V gene data show CDR1 as MGHRA and CDR2 as YSYEKL. CDR3 length: 15 amino acids. Trimming took off 4 bases at V and 5 bases at J, with 14 bases between the two ends.

Sequencing was performed on peripheral blood. The TCR was taken from a woman of 80 years or more with active or convalescent COVID-19. V is TRBV4-1 and J is TRBJ1-4, with D unresolved. In DNA form, the CDR3 reads TGCGCCAGCAGCCTAGCTACTGTGGCCAATGAAAAACTGTTTTTT. It codes for CASSLATVANEKLFF.